This note documents a single T cell receptor (beta chain) sequence. This specimen comes from a study of siplizumab effects on memory and regulatory T cells. The CDR3 covers 17 residues. Germline V CDR1 and CDR2: ENHRY, SYGVKD. V was trimmed by 0 bases and J by 4 bases, leaving 18 bases between them. Repertoires were generated with immunoSEQ multiplex PCR, while TCRdb's copy carries only in-frame clones and drops some. Of over 85,000 clones in the sample, roughly 92% were seen once. The chain uses TRBV10-3 and TRBJ1-1; D perhaps matches TRBD1 (5 bases). The clonotype originates from a human donor in good health. Sequencing input: CD4+ T cells sorted from blood. CDR3 nucleotides: TGTGCCATCAGTGAGTCGAAAGTGACAGCTTTGGGCACTGAAGCTTTCTTT. Protein product: CAISESKVTALGTEAFF.